This T cell receptor (beta chain) was documented in a study of blood T cell repertoires in COVID-19. At the level of the study: T cells, B-cell-depleted T cells, or PBMCs supplied cDNA or gDNA.

Clinical histories supplied by participants themselves formed the basis of cohort assignment. Methods used by the authors: How many nucleated cells were present was estimated from reference gene primer amplification. Libraries were prepared by immunoSEQ multiplex PCR; TCRdb keeps only in-frame clonotypes and omits some of them. V and J calls and clone size are copied from that table; D and trimming were computed from the DNA. The top ten hold 2% to 3% of the sample, which has under 150,000 clones, around 84% seen once. The sequencing sample was made of PBMCs or T cells enriched from blood (not recorded which). This receptor was taken from a man aged 35 to 55 with acute COVID-19.

CDR3 DNA sequence: TGTGCCAGCGGGGCGAGAGACCTCCACTTT. This gives the protein CASGARDLHF. The rearrangement uses TRBV28 and TRBJ1-6, with TRBD1 as a possible D gene (5 bases). Trimming shortened V by 8 bases and J by 15 bases, and 11 bases separated the two germline ends. Germline CDR1 is MDHEN and CDR2 is SYDVKM. The CDR3 is 10 amino acids.